This T cell receptor beta chain emerged from a study of T cell clones after liver transplantation. Assay: immunoSEQ multiplex PCR; the TCRdb copy retains only in-frame clones and omits some. The sample yields around 30,000 clones, around 94% seen once. CDR1 is SEHNR, CDR2 FQNEAQ, per germline (reference sequence). Trimming at V came to 4 bases and at J to 1 base, leaving 5 bases not matched to a gene. The CDR3 sequence is 16 residues long. Specimen: CD8+ T cells from blood, collected 12 months after liver transplant. The clonotype was recovered from a human patient who received a liver transplant. T cells may partly derive from the graft donor. The rearrangement joins TRBV7-9 to TRBJ2-2; 8 nucleotides align to TRBD1. CDR3 loop: CASSSGTGWNTGELFF. As DNA, the CDR3 is TGTGCCAGCAGCTCGGGGACAGGTTGGAACACCGGGGAGCTGTTTTTT.